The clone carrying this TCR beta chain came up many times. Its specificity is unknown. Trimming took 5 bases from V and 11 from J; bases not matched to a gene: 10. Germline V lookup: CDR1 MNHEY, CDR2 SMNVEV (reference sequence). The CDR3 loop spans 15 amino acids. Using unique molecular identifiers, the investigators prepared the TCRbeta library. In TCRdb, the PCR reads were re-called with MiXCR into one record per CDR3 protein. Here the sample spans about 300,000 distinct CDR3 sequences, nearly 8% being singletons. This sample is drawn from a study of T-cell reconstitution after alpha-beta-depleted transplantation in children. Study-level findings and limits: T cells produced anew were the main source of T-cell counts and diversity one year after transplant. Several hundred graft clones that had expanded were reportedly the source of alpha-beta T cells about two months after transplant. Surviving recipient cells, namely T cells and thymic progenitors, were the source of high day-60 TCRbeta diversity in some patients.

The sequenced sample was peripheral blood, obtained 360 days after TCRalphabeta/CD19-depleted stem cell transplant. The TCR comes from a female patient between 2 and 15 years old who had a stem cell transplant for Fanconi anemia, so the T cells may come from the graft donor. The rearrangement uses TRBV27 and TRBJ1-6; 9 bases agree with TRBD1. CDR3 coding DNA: TGTGCCAGCAGTCTAGTCGGACAGGGGAAAACACCCCTCCACTTT. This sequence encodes CASSLVGQGKTPLHF.